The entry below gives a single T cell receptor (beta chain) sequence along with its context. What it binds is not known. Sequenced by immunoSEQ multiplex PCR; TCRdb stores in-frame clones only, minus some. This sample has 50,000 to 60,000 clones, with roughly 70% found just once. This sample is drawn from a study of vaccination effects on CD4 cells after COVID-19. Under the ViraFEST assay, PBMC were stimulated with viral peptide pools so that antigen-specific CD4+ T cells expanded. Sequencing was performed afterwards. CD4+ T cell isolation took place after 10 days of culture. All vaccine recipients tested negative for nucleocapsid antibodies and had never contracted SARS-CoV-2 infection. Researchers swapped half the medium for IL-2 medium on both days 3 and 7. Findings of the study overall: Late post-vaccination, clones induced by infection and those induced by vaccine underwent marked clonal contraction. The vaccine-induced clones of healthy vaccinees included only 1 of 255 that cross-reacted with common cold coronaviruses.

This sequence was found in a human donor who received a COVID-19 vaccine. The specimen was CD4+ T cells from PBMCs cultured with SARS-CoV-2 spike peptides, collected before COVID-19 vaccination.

CDR3 in amino acids: CASSYRWGKKEGQPQHF. CDR3 coding DNA: TGTGCCAGCAGTTACCGATGGGGGAAGAAGGAGGGTCAGCCCCAGCATTTT. This chain uses TRBV6-2 or TRBV6-3 with TRBJ1-5; TRBD1 is a possible D gene (5 bases). Looked up from germline, CDR1 is MNHEY and CDR2 is SVGEGT. V lost 2 bases and J 6 bases, leaving 20 bases between the germline ends. CDR3 size: 17 residues.